The count of the clone carrying this T cell receptor beta chain is one. The antigen is unknown. The sample comes from a study of shared clonotypes between healthy human individuals. Whole-study context: Aged between 18 and 49, the donors were a couple of women and three men. Study-wide findings and caveats: Larger estimated richness was generally recorded for naive subsets relative to memory subsets.

Template for every sorted-subset replicate PCR totaled approximately 0.2 ug DNA, some 30,000 T cell genomes. Authors' analysis steps: Quality scores were absent from the junction-only immunoSEQ sequences, so filtering differed. The repertoire was sequenced with immunoSEQ multiplex PCR; TCRdb's copy has only in-frame clones and lacks some. The V and J calls and clone size come from that table; D and trimming were worked out from the DNA. Seen here are under 2,000,000 clones, approximately 94% observed once, and the top ten hold 0.9% to 1.5%. CD45RO-negative, CCR7-positively selected cells formed the naive CD8 fraction, excluding terminally differentiated effector memory CD45RA+ cells. The CDR3 is 12 amino acids. V lost 4 bases, J lost 0 bases, and 4 bases lay in between. The germline CDR1 and CDR2 sequences are SGHTS and YDEGEE.

Sequenced sample: naive CD8+ T cells sorted from blood. The TCR comes from a young man in good health. The chain has TRBV5-8 and TRBJ1-1; D is unresolved. CDR3: CASSVLNTEAFF. CDR3 DNA: TGTGCCAGCAGCGTCCTGAACACTGAAGCTTTCTTT. The full variable domain, rest sourced from reference TRBV5-8 and TRBJ1-1, is EAGVTQSPTHLIKTRGQQATLRCSPISGHTSVYWYQQALGLGLQFLLWYDEGEERNRGNFPPRFSGRQFPNYSSELNVNALELEDSALYLCASSVLNTEAFFGQGTRLTVV.